The 20 T cell receptor beta chains presented below share a single source sample, sequenced in a study of blood T cell repertoires in COVID-19. Clones were read by immunoSEQ multiplex PCR, and TCRdb kept only the in-frame ones, dropping some. The table lists some 30,000 clones, more than 70% of them singletons. The sequencing input was peripheral blood. The receptor set was obtained from a human donor in a cohort sampled during active COVID-19.

J is TRBJ1-5 and V is TRBV12-5, with 7 bases fitting TRBD1. The germline gives CDR1 LGHNT, CDR2 FRNRAP. The CDR3 covers 13 residues. With V trimmed by 6 bases and J by 6 bases, 5 bases remained unmatched. The CDR3 bases are TGTGCTAGTGGGGCAGGGGGAAGTCAGCCCCAGCATTTT. Protein product: CASGAGGSQPQHF.

The CDR3 coding sequence is TGTGCCAGCAGTCGGACAGGGCCAGGGCAGCCCCAGCATTTT. Residues: CASSRTGPGQPQHF. This chain links TRBV2 with TRBJ1-5, with 8 bases lining up with TRBD1. CDR3 size: 14 residues. Per the germline V gene, CDR1 is SNHLY and CDR2 is FYNNEI. The V segment lost 5 bases and the J segment 7 bases; nucleotides outside the gene matches: 7.

This chain connects TRBV12-3 or TRBV12-4 to TRBJ1-2, with D unresolved. The V gene lost 5 bases and the J gene lost 5 bases, with 12 bases spanning the gap. The CDR3 extends over 13 amino acids. The CDR3, as DNA: TGTGCCAGCAGTCGCCAGGTGGGTTATGGCTACACCTTC. Translation: CASSRQVGYGYTF.

This chain joins TRBV3-1 (or the pseudogene TRBV3-2) and TRBJ1-4, with a possible D match to TRBD1 (5 bases). This CDR3 spans 15 amino acids. Germline CDR1 LGHDT, CDR2 YNNKEL (reference sequence). The V end was cut by 1 base, the J end by 8 bases, with 14 bases between. Here the CDR3 DNA reads TGTGCCAGCAGCCAAGCTGGCCAGGGAGGGGAAAAACTGTTTTTT. Protein product: CASSQAGQGGEKLFF.

The chain couples TRBV5-1 to TRBJ1-5; the D gene is possibly TRBD1 (6 bases). V lost 0 bases, J lost 4 bases, and 11 bases lay in between. The CDR3 is 15 amino acids. CDR1 and CDR2 from the germline V gene are SGHRS and YFSETQ. The CDR3 is CASSLAGQRNQPQHF. CDR3 sequence (DNA): TGCGCCAGCAGCTTGGCTGGACAGCGAAATCAGCCCCAGCATTTT.

The V gene is TRBV11-2, the J gene TRBJ2-7; D call uncertain. V dropped 4 bases and J dropped 6 bases, with 10 bases sitting between them. Looked up from germline, CDR1 is SGHAT and CDR2 is FQNNGV. The CDR3 totals 12 residues. CDR3 DNA sequence: TGTGCCAGCAGCTCACCTAACCGCGAGCAGTACTTC. Its translation: CASSSPNREQYF.

This sequence joins TRBV2 and TRBJ1-4; 9 bases are a match to TRBD1. Germline-derived CDR1 and CDR2 are SNHLY and FYNNEI. CDR3 size: 13 residues. Trimming at V came to 4 bases and at J to 9 bases, leaving 3 bases not matched to a gene. The CDR3 DNA reads as TGTGCCAGCAGTGGGACAGGGGAAAAAAAACTGTTTTTT. Translating it yields CASSGTGEKKLFF.

The V call is TRBV12-3 or TRBV12-4, the J call TRBJ1-1, with D uncertain. This CDR3 contains 13 residues. V was pared by 7 bases and J by 1 base, with 10 bases between. The CDR3 coding sequence is TGTGCCAGCAATACACGGAGGAACACTGAAGCTTTCTTT. Its protein product is CASNTRRNTEAFF.

This clone has only a few counts. This CDR3 is also generated by other DNA sequences in the sample. The chain couples TRBV5-1 to TRBJ2-1; a possible D gene is TRBD1 (5 bases). In germline, CDR1 is SGHRS, CDR2 YFSETQ. Deletions cut 0 bases from V and 0 bases from J, with 7 bases between. The CDR3 consists of 15 residues. CDR3 amino acids: CASSLGGSSYNEQFF. The DNA for the CDR3 is TGCGCCAGCAGCTTGGGGGGCAGCTCCTACAATGAGCAGTTCTTC.

This rearrangement joins TRBV28 to TRBJ2-3, with TRBD2 as a possible D gene (7 bases). Trimming removed 5 bases from V and 6 bases from J, with 21 bases in between. The CDR3 is 16 amino acids. CDR1 and CDR2 (germline): MDHEN, SYDVKM. The CDR3 nucleotides are TGTGCCAGCAGTCCTTGGGGAGGGGGAGTAGGGGATACGCAGTATTTT. This encodes CASSPWGGGVGDTQYF.

The V and J genes are TRBV7-9 and TRBJ2-3, with 9 bases fitting TRBD2. Germline assignment: CDR1 SEHNR and CDR2 FQNEAQ (reference sequence). The CDR3 totals 15 residues. V trimming: 5 bases; J trimming: 2 bases; junction bases outside the gene matches: 5. CDR3 nucleotide sequence: TGTGCCAGCAGCCCAGCGGGGGGTCACACAGATACGCAGTATTTT. This encodes CASSPAGGHTDTQYF. Complete variable domain (other parts from reference TRBV7-9 and TRBJ2-3): DTGVSQNPRHKITKRGQNVTFRCDPISEHNRLYWYRQTLGQGPEFLTYFQNEAQLEKSRLLSDRFSAERPKGSFSTLEIQRTEQGDSAMYLCASSPAGGHTDTQYFGPGTRLTVL.

This chain joins TRBV24-1 and TRBJ2-5, with D unresolved. The CDR3 runs to 14 residues. V was cut by 9 bases and J by 3 bases, with 16 bases left in between. CDR1 is KGHDR, CDR2 SFDVKD, per germline. CDR3 sequence (DNA): TGTGCCACCCCTCGACTGGATGATAAAGAGACCCAGTACTTC. Translation: CATPRLDDKETQYF.

The DNA of the CDR3 is TGCAGCGCGGACAGGGCTAATGAGCAGTTCTTC. It yields the protein CSADRANEQFF. The rearrangement links TRBV29-1 to TRBJ2-1, with TRBD1 matching over 8 bases. The CDR3 sequence is 11 residues long. V lost 7 bases and J lost 7; bases outside the gene matches: 3. From germline, CDR1 is SQVTM and CDR2 ANQGSEA.

This chain links TRBV11-3 with TRBJ2-5, with a tentative D call TRBD2 (6 bases). CDR3 size: 14 residues. CDR1 and CDR2 from the germline V gene are SGHNT and YENEEA. Trimming took off 5 bases at V and 1 base at J, with 11 bases between the two ends. The CDR3 nucleotides are TGTGCCAGCAGCCGGCGGGAAGGCCAAGAGACCCAGTACTTC. This codes for CASSRREGQETQYF.

The rearrangement joins TRBV9 to TRBJ2-5, with 8 nucleotides matching TRBD1. The CDR3 contains 15 residues. The ends lost 4 bases at V and 4 bases at J; junction bases unmatched: 9. CDR1 and CDR2 from the germline V gene are SGDLS and YYNGEE. The CDR3 DNA is TGTGCCAGCAGCCCACGGACAGGGTTGGGAGAGACCCAGTACTTC. This translates into CASSPRTGLGETQYF.

This clone was detected a few times. The V gene is TRBV5-1, the J gene TRBJ1-5; 7 bases align to TRBD1. The CDR3 spans 15 residues. Trimming removed 1 base from V and 4 bases from J; junction bases left unmatched: 5. Germline V lookup: CDR1 SGHRS, CDR2 YFSETQ. The CDR3 protein is CASSLMGQKNQPQHF. DNA for the CDR3: TGCGCCAGCAGCTTGATGGGACAGAAAAATCAGCCCCAGCATTTT.

The chain uses TRBV18 and TRBJ1-5, with 10 bases lining up with TRBD1. V trimming: 2 bases; J trimming: 8 bases; junction bases outside the gene matches: 6. The CDR3 totals 15 residues. The germline V gene has CDR1 KGHSH and CDR2 LQKENI. This chain's CDR3 is CASSPTYGTGEPQHF. The CDR3 bases are TGTGCCAGCTCACCAACTTACGGGACAGGGGAGCCCCAGCATTTT.

V usage is TRBV21-1 and J usage is TRBJ2-7; the table assigns TRBD1, which was not confirmed against the DNA. TRBV21-1 is classified as a pseudogene. This CDR3 contains 14 residues. Written as DNA, the CDR3 is TGTGCCAGCACCCCGGCAGGGGGCGCGGACGAGCAGTACTTC. Amino acid sequence: CASTPAGGADEQYF.

This chain connects TRBV13 to TRBJ2-7, with 10 bases fitting TRBD1. This CDR3 has 14 residues. V shed 6 bases, J shed 3 bases, and the junction held 5 bases outside the gene matches. Germline values: CDR1 PRHDT, CDR2 FYEKMQ (reference sequence). The CDR3 sequence is CASRRGTGDYEQYF. The CDR3 nucleotides are TGTGCCAGCAGACGCGGGACAGGGGACTACGAGCAGTACTTC.

The CDR3 here is CASGGARTEAFF. The CDR3, as DNA: TGTGCCAGCGGGGGGGCGAGGACTGAAGCTTTCTTT. V usage is TRBV11-2 and J usage is TRBJ1-1; the D gene is possibly TRBD1 (6 bases). The V end lost 8 bases, the J end lost 5 bases, and 12 bases lay between the germline ends. CDR1 is SGHAT, CDR2 FQNNGV, per germline. The CDR3 is 12 residues long.